This T cell receptor (beta chain) is drawn from a study of OX40 agonist ivuxolimab in advanced cancers. Study information: In this cohort, patients received ivuxolimab, an agonistic anti-OX40 (CD134) antibody.

The study sampled blood at baseline, cycle 4 day 1, and cycle 7 day 1. The CDR3 runs to 14 residues. V lost 3 bases, J lost 2 bases, and 9 bases lay in between. Germline CDR1 SGHTA, CDR2 FQGNSA. Profiling relied on immunoSEQ multiplex PCR, and the TCRdb table lists in-frame clones only, not all of them. Of about 80,000 clones in the sample, approximately 86% were seen once. In the case of this clone: Its specificity is not known.

Study findings and constraints: There was clonal expansion of CD4+ and CD8+ blood T cells by week 6 at 0.1 to 3.0 mg/kg. Fewer expanded clones were found on average in CD4+ than in CD8+ T cells.

This clonotype was sampled from an adult with an advanced solid tumor such as melanoma, head and neck, liver or kidney cancer. The sequencing used CD4+ or CD8+ T cells sorted from blood, collected in a trial of the OX40 agonist ivuxolimab. The chain carries TRBV7-2 and TRBJ2-3; D possibly corresponds to TRBD2 (6 bases). CDR3 protein: CASSFSGSTDTQYF. The CDR3 DNA sequence: TGTGCCAGCAGCTTCAGCGGGTCCACAGATACGCAGTATTTT.